The rows below give T cell receptor beta chains drawn from one sample of a study of vaccination and CD4 T cells after COVID-19. Their antigen targets remain unknown. TCRdb redid the calling of the PCR reads with MiXCR, one entry per CDR3 protein. Of about 15,000 distinct CDR3 sequences listed, around 45% are singletons. What was sequenced was CD4+ T cells from blood, cultured in vitro. Every receptor here comes from a human donor who had recovered from COVID-19. Each CDR3 is given with its conserved first and last residue. A D gene is named only where the DNA matches it firmly. Clone size appears in some rows only: once, few, many, or a class for an expanded clone.

cdr3_length	clone_size	d_call	v_call	j_call	cdr3_nt	cdr3_aa
13	-	-	TRBV11-2	TRBJ2-5	TGTGCCAGCAGCTTATGGCAGGGAGAGACCCAGTACTTC	CASSLWQGETQYF
13	few	TRBD1	TRBV20-1	TRBJ2-4	TGCAGTGCTCACCGGGACAGGGAGGACATTCAGTACTTC	CSAHRDREDIQYF
14	-	TRBD1	TRBV30	TRBJ1-3	TGTGCCTGGACGGGACAGTGGATTGGAAACACCATATATTTT	CAWTGQWIGNTIYF
13	-	-	TRBV28	TRBJ1-2	TGTGCCAGCAGGCTTCACATAAACTATGGCTACACCTTC	CASRLHINYGYTF
13	few	-	TRBV12-3/TRBV12-4	TRBJ1-1	TGTGCCAGCAGCTCCCAGCTCCTCACTGAAGCTTTCTTT	CASSSQLLTEAFF
14	-	TRBD2	TRBV19	TRBJ2-7	TGTGTCAAAAGTGGGGAGGGCCCCCACTACGAGCAGTACTTC	CVKSGEGPHYEQYF
11	-	-	TRBV20-1	TRBJ2-7	TGCAGTGCTACGAACGGGGGCGAGCAGTACTTC	CSATNGGEQYF
13	few	TRBD1	TRBV27	TRBJ2-5	TGTGCCAGCAGGAGGACAGGGCAAGAGACCCAGTACTTC	CASRRTGQETQYF
14	-	TRBD1	TRBV24-1	TRBJ1-1	TGTGCCATCCTTTGTCGGACAGGGCTTACTGAAGCTTTCTTT	CAILCRTGLTEAFF
15	once	-	TRBV19	TRBJ2-3	TGTGCCAGTAGTGCCCATCACCCTAGCGCAGATACGCAGTATTTT	CASSAHHPSADTQYF
14	-	-	TRBV2	TRBJ2-7	TGTGCCAGCAGTCGGGACTCCGCCTCCTACGAGCAGTACTTC	CASSRDSASYEQYF
14	few	-	TRBV19	TRBJ2-3	TGTGCCAGTAGGAAGCAGAGTAGCGCAGATACGCAGTATTTT	CASRKQSSADTQYF
14	-	-	TRBV18	TRBJ2-5	TGTGCCAGCCGAAAATCTCACTCGGAAGAGACCCAGTACTTC	CASRKSHSEETQYF
15	-	TRBD1	TRBV7-8	TRBJ1-6	TGTGCCAGCAGCTCCCGGACAGGGGGAAATTCACCCCTCCACTTT	CASSSRTGGNSPLHF
15	few	-	TRBV2	TRBJ1-6	TGTGCCAGCAGGGGGCAGGGAGTGAATAATTCACCCCTCCACTTT	CASRGQGVNNSPLHF
16	-	-	TRBV2	TRBJ1-1	TGTGCCAGCAGTGAGTTCGGGGTTTGGGAGAACACTGAAGCTTTCTTT	CASSEFGVWENTEAFF
18	-	-	TRBV20-1	TRBJ2-3	TGCAGTGCTAAGGCCAGCGTGGGACCCAGATACCGACAAGATACGCAGTATTTT	CSAKASVGPRYRQDTQYF
11	-	-	TRBV20-1	TRBJ2-5	TGCAGTGCTCCACTCGGGGAGACCCAGTACTTC	CSAPLGETQYF
13	-	-	TRBV12-3/TRBV12-4	TRBJ1-1	TGTGCCAGCAGGCCCGGACAGCCCACTGAAGCTTTCTTT	CASRPGQPTEAFF
13	few	-	TRBV24-1	TRBJ2-5	TGTGCCACCAGTGCTTGGCAGAAGGAGACCCAGTACTTC	CATSAWQKETQYF
17	-	TRBD1	TRBV27	TRBJ2-5	TGTGCCAGCAGTTTATCGGCATACAGGGGGCGGATCGAGACCCAGTACTTC	CASSLSAYRGRIETQYF
15	few	-	TRBV12-3/TRBV12-4	TRBJ1-2	TGTGCCAGCAGTTTTGCATATCGCGCGGAACATGGCTACACCTTC	CASSFAYRAEHGYTF
16	-	-	TRBV11-3	TRBJ2-3	TGTGCCAGCAGCTTAGCTGCTTCCACGGGACACTATACGCAGTATTTT	CASSLAASTGHYTQYF
15	-	-	TRBV7-6	TRBJ2-1	TGTGCCAGCAGCCCTAGGATCTGGGACCCCAATGAGCAGTTCTTC	CASSPRIWDPNEQFF
13	few	TRBD1	TRBV25-1	TRBJ1-1	TGTGCCAGCAGGACAGGGAGGAACACTGAAGCTTTCTTT	CASRTGRNTEAFF
14	few	TRBD1	TRBV12-3/TRBV12-4	TRBJ1-1	TGTGCCAGCAGCTCCGACAGGGGCGGCTTTGAAGCTTTCTTT	CASSSDRGGFEAFF
17	-	-	TRBV2	TRBJ2-2	TGTGCCAGCAGACTACTAGAGCCCCTAATGGGCACCGGGGAGCTGTTTTTT	CASRLLEPLMGTGELFF
12	-	-	TRBV12-3/TRBV12-4	TRBJ1-2	TGTGCCAGCCGACAGAATAACTATGGCTACACCTTC	CASRQNNYGYTF
16	-	-	TRBV5-1	TRBJ1-1	TGCGCCAGCAGCTTGGCCTGGACGGGTGGGAACACTGAAGCTTTCTTT	CASSLAWTGGNTEAFF
16	-	TRBD1	TRBV5-1	TRBJ1-1	TGCGCCAGCAGCTTGGACGGACAGGGCTGGAACACTGAAGCTTTCTTT	CASSLDGQGWNTEAFF
12	once	-	TRBV5-1	TRBJ2-7	TGCGCCAGCAGCTTGGTAGCCTACGAGCAGTACTTC	CASSLVAYEQYF
17	-	-	TRBV27	TRBJ2-3	TGTGCCAGCAGCAACCGACAGAACTTTATGTACACAGATACGCAGTATTTT	CASSNRQNFMYTDTQYF
16	few	TRBD1	TRBV9	TRBJ1-1	TGTGCCAGCAGCCCGAACACAGGGGGCCTCAACACTGAAGCTTTCTTT	CASSPNTGGLNTEAFF
15	few	TRBD2	TRBV7-6	TRBJ2-7	TGTGCCAGCAGCTGGACTAGCGGAAGCTCCTACGAGCAGTACTTC	CASSWTSGSSYEQYF
18	-	TRBD2	TRBV4-1	TRBJ2-5	TGCGCCAGCAGCCAAGATTGGGGGAGGCGGGGGGGACGAGAGACCCAGTACTTC	CASSQDWGRRGGRETQYF
15	-	TRBD1	TRBV6-2/TRBV6-3	TRBJ1-5	TGTGCCAGCAGTCCTCAGGGGGTGAGCAATCAGCCCCAGCATTTT	CASSPQGVSNQPQHF
15	-	-	TRBV6-1	TRBJ2-1	TGTGCCAGCAGAAAGGGGCATTCATCCTACAATGAGCAGTTCTTC	CASRKGHSSYNEQFF
13	-	-	TRBV10-1	TRBJ2-7	TGCGCCAGCAGTTTAACAGGGAACTACGAGCAGTACTTC	CASSLTGNYEQYF
15	once	-	TRBV7-8	TRBJ1-1	TGTGCCAGCAGCTTAGAAAAAACAGCGAACACTGAAGCTTTCTTT	CASSLEKTANTEAFF
16	-	TRBD2	TRBV2	TRBJ2-5	TGTGCCAGCAGTGGTCTGGCGGGAGGGTTTCGAGAGACCCAGTACTTC	CASSGLAGGFRETQYF
15	-	-	TRBV15	TRBJ2-2	TGTGCCACCAGACCCCTATCGCCCAACACCGGGGAGCTGTTTTTT	CATRPLSPNTGELFF
14	few	TRBD1	TRBV6-1	TRBJ1-2	TGTGCCGGGGGGGGACAGCTAACTAACTATGGCTACACCTTC	CAGGGQLTNYGYTF
14	few	-	TRBV15	TRBJ1-5	TGTGCCACCAGCAGAGCAGGGAGCAATCAGCCCCAGCATTTT	CATSRAGSNQPQHF
14	few	-	TRBV7-9	TRBJ2-5	TGTGCCAGCAGCTTTTTGGCTGGCGGGGAGACCCAGTACTTC	CASSFLAGGETQYF
15	few	TRBD1	TRBV7-2	TRBJ2-3	TGTGCCAGCAGCACCCGGACAGGGGGCACAGATACGCAGTATTTT	CASSTRTGGTDTQYF
15	-	TRBD1	TRBV10-3	TRBJ1-3	TGTGCCATCACCCCGGGACAGGGCAATGGAAACACCATATATTTT	CAITPGQGNGNTIYF
14	few	-	TRBV20-1	TRBJ1-2	TGCAGTGCTAGAGAGCAGGCGGGCGGTGGAGGCTACACCTTC	CSAREQAGGGGYTF
16	-	TRBD2	TRBV6-1	TRBJ2-4	TGTGCCAGCAGTCCCGCCGGGACTAGCGGGACAAACATTCAGTACTTC	CASSPAGTSGTNIQYF
11	few	-	TRBV6-1	TRBJ1-2	TGTGCCACCAAAAGGGGGGGCGGCTACACCTTC	CATKRGGGYTF
15	once	TRBD2	TRBV4-3	TRBJ2-3	TGCGCCAGCAGCCAAGATCACGGGGGGGCAGATACGCAGTATTTT	CASSQDHGGADTQYF
15	-	TRBD1	TRBV7-8	TRBJ2-5	TGTGCCAGCAGCTTAGGGGGGACAGTCCAAGAGACCCAGTACTTC	CASSLGGTVQETQYF
13	-	TRBD1	TRBV25-1	TRBJ1-2	TGTGCCAGCGCAGGGGGCGTCGGCTATGGCTACACCTTC	CASAGGVGYGYTF
12	few	-	TRBV7-8	TRBJ1-5	TGTGCCAGCCCTGGGGTGGGTCAGCCCCAGCATTTT	CASPGVGQPQHF
15	-	-	TRBV11-2	TRBJ1-2	TGTGCCAGCAGTTCTGCTAGGGGTAGGGGGAATGGCTACACCTTC	CASSSARGRGNGYTF
13	-	TRBD2	TRBV25-1	TRBJ2-7	TGTGCCAGCCGTTGGGGGGGACCCGGCGAGCAGTACTTC	CASRWGGPGEQYF
13	-	-	TRBV7-6	TRBJ2-3	TGTGCCAGCAGCTCGACTAGTTCGGATACGCAGTATTTT	CASSSTSSDTQYF
11	few	TRBD1	TRBV12-3/TRBV12-4	TRBJ1-2	TGTGCCAGGCGATTACAGGGGATATACACCTTC	CARRLQGIYTF